This T cell receptor (beta chain) was recovered during a study of TIL therapy for anti-PD-1-resistant metastatic lung cancer. Study information: Tumors had a median PD-L1 proportion score of around 6%.

Germline loops: CDR1 WNHNN, CDR2 SYGVQD (reference sequence). V was shortened by 4 bases and J by 3 bases, with 8 bases between the two germline ends. The CDR3 contains 13 residues. Time point in this sample: pre-treatment sample, taken before nivolumab and TIL therapy. The immunoSEQ assay was v3. Libraries were sequenced to around 2 million read pairs (survey) or roughly 4.5-6 million (deep). The data were produced by immunoSEQ multiplex PCR, yet TCRdb's version contains in-frame clones alone and is incomplete. Among roughly 60,000 clones, roughly 87% were seen once, and the ten largest hold 2.6%. With respect to this clone: Its matching antigen is unknown.

Notes on the study in general: The cohort had more treatment-naive, never-smoker and oncogene-addicted patients than typical. Infused TIL clonotypes partially replaced the baseline blood repertoire, then decayed over months.

The receptor comes from a person between 30 and 79 years old with non-small cell lung cancer. The gene calls are TRBV10-1 and TRBJ2-3, with D tentatively TRBD1 (5 bases). Material: blood, obtained at baseline. This chain's CDR3 is CASSVTETDTQYF. CDR3 bases: TGCGCCAGCAGTGTGACAGAGACAGATACGCAGTATTTT.